One TCR beta chain is described in this entry. This specimen belongs to a study of beta chain features in type 1 diabetes. As every portion of the isolated RNA was reverse transcribed, the sequencing read expressed TCRB transcripts. Profiled with immunoSEQ multiplex PCR; TCRdb holds only in-frame clones, not every one. In the table there are approximately 400,000 clones, more than 12% of which are singletons. V gave up 3 bases and J gave up 3 bases, with 14 bases separating them. The CDR3 is 14 amino acids. Germline V gives CDR1 GTSNPN, CDR2 SVGIG (reference sequence). The TCR originated in a young woman in good health. The sample consisted of naive CD4+ T cells from blood. The V and J genes are TRBV30 and TRBJ1-1; D is uncertain. The CDR3 bases are TGTGCCTGGAGGAAGTTACGGGAGGACACTGAAGCTTTCTTT. The encoded protein is CAWRKLREDTEAFF.